This TCR beta chain is drawn from a study of T cell changes during pregnancy in multiple sclerosis. Data came from immunoSEQ multiplex PCR; TCRdb stores just in-frame clones and leaves some out. The repertoire has approximately 98,000 clones, around 90% of them found once; the top ten carry roughly 2.3%. Germline CDR1 and CDR2: MDHEN and SYDVKM. The ends lost 8 bases at V and 4 bases at J; junction bases unmatched: 16. The CDR3 contains 16 residues. The starting material was peripheral blood, obtained after pregnancy. The TCR sequence derives from a female donor in good health, enrolled as a control in a pregnancy study. V gene TRBV28 combines with J gene TRBJ2-7; 8 bases agree with TRBD2. The CDR3 spells CASVLAGASGLYEQYF. CDR3 coding DNA: TGTGCCAGCGTACTAGCAGGTGCTAGCGGGCTATACGAGCAGTACTTC.